Listed here are 13 T cell receptor beta chains from one sample, sequenced in a study of T cell clusters in autoimmune cytopenias. Each sample's input was roughly 230 ng genomic DNA, 38,000 or so genome equivalents. Multiplex touch-down PCR amplified TRB using TRB-A and TRB-B pools in one tube. TCRdb reworked the multiplex PCR reads into one entry per CDR3 protein, no DNA. The sample table sets out over 6,000 distinct CDR3 sequences. The same data also contributed to another study, on T cell repertoires in aging, cancer and after chemotherapy.

Sequencing used peripheral blood. These TCRs come from a human donor in good health.

The CDR3 reads CASSLIVMDSLPQGYEQYF. This rearrangement joins TRBV7-9 to TRBJ2-7; the TRBD1 assignment by TCRdb is unverifiable without DNA. The CDR3 is made up of 19 amino acids. From germline, CDR1 is SEHNR and CDR2 FQNEAQ (reference sequence).

The chain links TRBV12-3 or TRBV12-4 to TRBJ2-2; TCRdb selects TRBD1, and the lack of DNA leaves this call unchecked. The CDR3 runs to 15 residues. CDR3 sequence: CASNPGQIYTGELFF.

V and J are TRBV6-5 and TRBJ1-2; the D call of TRBD1 rests on TCRdb alone, since no DNA is present to check it. The CDR3 length is 13 residues. Germline CDR1 reads MNHEY; CDR2 reads SVGAGI. The CDR3 reads CASRDGQSYGYTF.

The V call is TRBV5-6, the J call TRBJ1-4; TCRdb gives TRBD1 as the D gene, but with no DNA this cannot be confirmed. The CDR3 runs 14 residues. The germline CDR1 and CDR2 sequences are SGHDT and YYEEEE. This CDR3 reads CASSRRDSNEKLFF.

The rearrangement uses TRBV5-6 and TRBJ1-4; TCRdb designates TRBD1, a call that cannot be tested without DNA. CDR1 and CDR2 from the germline V gene are SGHDT and YYEEEE. CDR3 length equals 14 residues. CDR3 loop: CASSTPGQGEKLFF.

The chain couples TRBV7-6 to TRBJ2-7; the TRBD2 assignment by TCRdb is unverifiable without DNA. Germline CDR1 SGHVS, CDR2 FNYEAQ. This CDR3 comprises 16 residues. The CDR3 sequence: CASSAQTSGSSYEQYF.

This clonotype is identified as medium-sized from frequency. This sequence joins TRBV30 and TRBJ1-4. The CDR3 length is 14 residues. The V gene's germline CDR1 is GTSNPN and CDR2 SVGIG (reference sequence). The CDR3: CAWSVGSTNEKLFF. The whole variable domain, filled in from reference TRBV30 and TRBJ1-4, reads SQTIHQWPATLVQPVGSPLSLECTVEGTSNPNLYWYRQAAGRGLQLLFYSVGIGQISSEVPQNLSASRPQDRQFILSSKKLLLSDSGFYLCAWSVGSTNEKLFFGSGTQLSVL.

This sequence joins TRBV29-1 and TRBJ1-1. Germline-derived CDR1 and CDR2 are SQVTM and ANQGSEA. CDR3 length: 13 amino acids. The CDR3 protein is CSVELVVNTEAFF.

The V gene is TRBV15, the J gene TRBJ1-1. Germline V gives CDR1 LNHNV, CDR2 YYDKDF (reference sequence). The CDR3 is 15 amino acids. The CDR3 is CATSRDRQANTEAFF. Full variable domain (remainder filled in from reference TRBV15 and TRBJ1-1): DAMVIQNPRYQVTQFGKPVTLSCSQTLNHNVMYWYQQKSSQAPKLLFHYYDKDFNNEADTPDNFQSRRPNTSFCFLDIRSPGLGDTAMYLCATSRDRQANTEAFFGQGTRLTVV.

The chain has TRBV5-4 and TRBJ1-6. CDR3 length equals 17 residues. Germline V gene data show CDR1 as SGHNT and CDR2 as YYREEE (reference sequence). CDR3 sequence: CASSLEGGTGRGSPLHF. Using reference TRBV5-4 and TRBJ1-6 for the parts outside the CDR3, the full variable domain is ETGVTQSPTHLIKTRGQQVTLRCSSQSGHNTVSWYQQALGQGPQFIFQYYREEENGRGNFPPRFSGLQFPNYSSELNVNALELDDSALYLCASSLEGGTGRGSPLHFGNGTRLTVT.

This clonotype registers medium-sized by frequency. The CDR3 sequence is CATSRGQALNTGELFF. The chain combines TRBV15 with TRBJ2-2; without DNA, the TCRdb call of TRBD2 cannot be checked. From germline, CDR1 is LNHNV and CDR2 YYDKDF (reference sequence). This CDR3 has 16 residues. Full variable domain (remainder filled in from reference TRBV15 and TRBJ2-2): DAMVIQNPRYQVTQFGKPVTLSCSQTLNHNVMYWYQQKSSQAPKLLFHYYDKDFNNEADTPDNFQSRRPNTSFCFLDIRSPGLGDTAMYLCATSRGQALNTGELFFGEGSRLTVL.

This clonotype ranks as medium-sized in terms of frequency. The chain recombines TRBV6-5 with TRBJ2-1; as DNA is missing, the TRBD1 call by TCRdb cannot be tested. Germline values: CDR1 MNHEY, CDR2 SVGAGI. The CDR3 has 15 residues. The CDR3 here is CASRNPGGAYNEQFF.

Considering frequency, this clonotype is medium-sized. V is TRBV6-5 and J is TRBJ1-3. The CDR3 runs 15 residues. Germline CDR1 and CDR2: MNHEY and SVGAGI. The chain's CDR3 is CASSTSLRSGNTIYF.